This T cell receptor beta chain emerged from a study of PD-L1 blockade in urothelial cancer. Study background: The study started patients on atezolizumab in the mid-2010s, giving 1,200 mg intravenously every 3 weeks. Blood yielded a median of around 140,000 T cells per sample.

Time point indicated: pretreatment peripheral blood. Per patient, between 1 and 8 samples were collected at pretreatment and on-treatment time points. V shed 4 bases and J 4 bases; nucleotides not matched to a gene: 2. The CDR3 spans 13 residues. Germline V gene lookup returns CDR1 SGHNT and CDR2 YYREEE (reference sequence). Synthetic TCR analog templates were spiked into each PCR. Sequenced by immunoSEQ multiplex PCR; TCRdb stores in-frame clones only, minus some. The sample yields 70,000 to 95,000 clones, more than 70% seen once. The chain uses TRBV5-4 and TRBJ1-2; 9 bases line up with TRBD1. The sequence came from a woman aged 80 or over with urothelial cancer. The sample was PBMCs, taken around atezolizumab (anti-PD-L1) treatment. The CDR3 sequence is CASSQTGGYGYTF. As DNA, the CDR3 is TGTGCCAGCAGCCAGACAGGGGGCTATGGCTACACCTTC.